The rows below give T cell receptor beta chains drawn from one sample of a study of cytomegalovirus exposure and HLA in healthy donors. Here immunoSEQ multiplex PCR was the method, and the copy in TCRdb shows in-frame clones only, minus some. Altogether under 250,000 clones are present, around four fifths being singletons, with the ten largest covering around 5.6%. Sequencing was done on a sample of PBMCs. The origin of the receptors is a woman under 30 in good health and CMV-seronegative. Both conserved end residues are part of each CDR3.

v_gene	len	j_gene	CDR3aa
TRBV25-1	17	TRBJ2-5	CASSDPIRGQSQETQYF
TRBV5-7	18	TRBJ2-4	CASSLRALGETAKNIQYF
TRBV30	12	TRBJ2-3	CAWSAGADTQYF
TRBV19	16	TRBJ2-1	CASSITPPGGSGGEFF
TRBV27	14	TRBJ2-7	CASRVGPATYEQYF
TRBV2	15	TRBJ2-5	CASSGLAGFLETQYF
TRBV19	16	TRBJ2-7	CASTPGTEGGGYEQYF
TRBV2	12	TRBJ2-5	CASRANQETQYF
TRBV14	14	TRBJ2-7	CASSPTGRSYEQYF
TRBV18	16	TRBJ2-7	CASSPRGTGLSYEQYF
TRBV29-1	14	TRBJ2-1	CSAGTSGSIYEQFF
TRBV7-9	15	TRBJ1-2	CASSTVQGLGYGYTF
TRBV28	13	TRBJ1-2	CASSPTGEYGYTF
TRBV5-1	12	TRBJ2-1	CASSRAYNEQFF
TRBV6-1	14	TRBJ2-7	CASSDGSAGFEQYF
TRBV19	17	TRBJ2-3	CASSIDKLQPSTDTQYF
TRBV5-1	15	TRBJ2-3	CASSLLGGSTDTQYF
TRBV6-1	13	TRBJ1-1	CASSEAVRAEAFF
TRBV28	15	TRBJ1-1	CASKTAGTGDTEAFF
TRBV29-1	12	TRBJ2-7	CSVEAGAREQYF
TRBV11-3	13	TRBJ2-2	CASSLQITGELFF
TRBV6-5	16	TRBJ1-3	CASSYGRPSTGNTIYF
TRBV7-9	13	TRBJ1-1	CASSLAKNTEAFF
TRBV14	14	TRBJ1-5	CASSQQGNNQPQHF
TRBV5-6	17	TRBJ2-3	CASSLGLAGASTDTQYF
TRBV7-2	13	TRBJ2-7	CASSLQSSYEQYF
TRBV2	15	TRBJ2-1	CASRARDRNHNEQFF
TRBV28	16	TRBJ1-1	CASSSPGVTMNTEAFF
TRBV27	18	TRBJ1-1	CASSLLKVGGQGYTEAFF
TRBV11-1	13	TRBJ1-3	CASSFDSGHTIYF
TRBV7-3	15	TRBJ1-2	CASSLKDRGSGGYTF
TRBV5-1	12	TRBJ2-2	CASGTFTGELFF
TRBV13	12	TRBJ1-6	CASSLAGEPLHF
TRBV6-6	13	TRBJ1-1	CASSGEMNTEAFF
TRBV7-9	14	TRBJ2-7	CASSNGGAGYEQYF
TRBV19	13	TRBJ1-1	CASSIKPNTEAFF
TRBV28	15	TRBJ1-5	CASSLRGGQNQPQHF
TRBV29-1	14	TRBJ2-1	CSVNAGVSYNEQFF
TRBV30	14	TRBJ1-5	CAWSPGTGNQPQHF
TRBV7-9	15	TRBJ1-5	CASSLGSGFYQPQHF
TRBV19	12	TRBJ1-5	CASSLRNQPQHF
TRBV28	16	TRBJ2-7	CASSRPLTGPTYEQYF
TRBV9	14	TRBJ1-2	CASSGESGGHGYTF
TRBV6-1	15	TRBJ2-7	CASSISGGSSYEQYF
TRBV28	16	TRBJ1-5	CASSLYLRGNNQPQHF
TRBV29-1	10	TRBJ1-1	CSGGGTEAFF
TRBV7-9	17	TRBJ2-7	CASSLGLSDRLPYEQYF
TRBV28	14	TRBJ2-7	CATPWGGTSYEQYF
TRBV2	15	TRBJ2-3	CASTLGTPSTDTQYF
TRBV7-8	15	TRBJ2-7	CASSPRTSGSYEQYF
TRBV9	16	TRBJ2-5	CASSVDHAGGQETQYF
TRBV5-4	14	TRBJ1-4	CASSPRDSYEKLFF
TRBV7-2	11	TRBJ2-7	CASSLGKEQYF
TRBV28	15	TRBJ2-7	CASSFPLAGVHEQYF